This T cell receptor (beta chain) is from a study of CD8 T cells in Susac syndrome. The overall study: Each patient with Susac syndrome, at the time of blood draw, was therapy-naive, on corticosteroids, or on intravenous immunoglobulin alone. General study results and limits: The CD4+ T cell repertoires in Susac syndrome were not clonally expanded.

After extraction with the RNeasy kit, 0.5 to 1 ug of the RNA was reverse transcribed using random hexamers. An immunoSEQ multiplex PCR generated amplified TCR beta CDR3 products spanning 54 Vbeta and 13 Jbeta. TCRdb independently ran MiXCR on the immunoSEQ multiplex PCR reads; one entry per CDR3 protein. The profile shows 160,000 or so distinct CDR3 sequences, roughly 94% of them singletons. Regarding this clonotype: Its antigen is still unknown.

The germline CDR1 and CDR2 sequences are MNHEY and SMNVEV (reference sequence). The V and J ends lost 6 bases and 1 base, in that order; junction bases with no gene match: 11. The CDR3 totals 17 residues. The sample was CD4+ T cells from PBMCs. V is TRBV27 and J is TRBJ1-2; 10 nucleotides line up with TRBD1. This clonotype was obtained from a human donor with Susac syndrome. The CDR3 here is CASSKIRDRGFNYGYTF. The CDR3 coding sequence is TGTGCCAGCAGCAAGATTCGGGACAGGGGCTTTAACTATGGCTACACCTTC.